This record looks at one T cell receptor beta chain sequence and its context. Its specificity is not known. The sample originates from a study of cytomegalovirus exposure and HLA in healthy donors. Whole-study context: The Caucasian-associated ancestry cluster held more than 80% of roughly 400 genotyped donors.

The PCR was carried out with 60 Vbeta primers and 13 Jbeta primers. Measured with immunoSEQ multiplex PCR; TCRdb has only the in-frame clones, and not every one. The sample consists of about 100,000 clones, roughly three quarters of them appearing once. CDR1 and CDR2 from the germline V gene are GTSNPN and SVGIG (reference sequence). V was clipped by 3 bases and J by 4 bases, with 9 bases between them. The CDR3 sequence is 12 residues long. Broader study findings: Being indistinguishable, some V segments were excluded, TRBV6-2 and TRBV6-3 among them. The classifier was said to identify cytomegalovirus status with high specificity and sensitivity.

This TCR came from a female donor in good health and CMV-seropositive. This sequence joins TRBV30 and TRBJ1-1; no clear D gene. The sample taken for sequencing was PBMCs. The CDR3 sequence is CAWRARGTEAFF. In nucleotides, the CDR3 is TGTGCCTGGAGGGCCCGGGGCACTGAAGCTTTCTTT.